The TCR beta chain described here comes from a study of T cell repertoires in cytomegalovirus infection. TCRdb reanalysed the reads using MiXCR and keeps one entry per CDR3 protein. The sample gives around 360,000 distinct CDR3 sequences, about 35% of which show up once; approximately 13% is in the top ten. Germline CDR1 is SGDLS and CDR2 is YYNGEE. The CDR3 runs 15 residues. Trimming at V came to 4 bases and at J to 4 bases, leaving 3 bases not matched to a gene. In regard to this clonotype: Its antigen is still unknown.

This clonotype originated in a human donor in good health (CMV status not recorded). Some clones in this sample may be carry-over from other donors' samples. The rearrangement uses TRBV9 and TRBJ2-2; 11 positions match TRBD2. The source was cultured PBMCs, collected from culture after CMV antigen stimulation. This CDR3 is CASSQLAGVTGELFF. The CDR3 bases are TGTGCCAGCAGCCAACTAGCGGGAGTCACCGGGGAGCTGTTTTTT.